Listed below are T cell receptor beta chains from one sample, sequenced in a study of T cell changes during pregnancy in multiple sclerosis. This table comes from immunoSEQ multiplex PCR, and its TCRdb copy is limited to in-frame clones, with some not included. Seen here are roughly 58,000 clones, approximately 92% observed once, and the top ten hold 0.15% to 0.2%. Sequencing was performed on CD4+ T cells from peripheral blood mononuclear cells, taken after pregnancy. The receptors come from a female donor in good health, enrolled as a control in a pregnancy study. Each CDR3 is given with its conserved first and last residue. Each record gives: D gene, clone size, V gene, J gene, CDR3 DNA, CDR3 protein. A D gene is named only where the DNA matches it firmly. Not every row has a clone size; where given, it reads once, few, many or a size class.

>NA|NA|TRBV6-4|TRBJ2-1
TGTGCCAGCAGTACAACTAGGGCGGTCAATGAGCAGTTCTTC
CASSTTRAVNEQFF
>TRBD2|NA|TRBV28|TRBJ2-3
TGTGCCAGCAGTTTGGAGCGGGGAGCAGATACGCAGTATTTT
CASSLERGADTQYF
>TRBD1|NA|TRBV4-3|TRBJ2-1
TGCGCCAGCAGCCAAGAGCTCGGATGGGGCCCTAGACAGGGGCAGCAGTTCTTC
CASSQELGWGPRQGQQFF
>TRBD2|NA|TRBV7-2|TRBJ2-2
TGTGCCAGCAGCAAGACTAGCGGGGGGGCTCCCGGGGAGCTGTTTTTT
CASSKTSGGAPGELFF
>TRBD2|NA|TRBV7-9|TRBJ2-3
TGTGCCAGCAGCGACGGGACTAGCGGGGCCACAGATACGCAGTATTTT
CASSDGTSGATDTQYF
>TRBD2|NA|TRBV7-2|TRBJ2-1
TGTGCCAGCAGCTCGACAGCATCTAGCGGGAGGAGCTCCTACAATGAGCAGTTCTTC
CASSSTASSGRSSYNEQFF
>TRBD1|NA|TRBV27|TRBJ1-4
TGTGCCAGCAGTGGCCGGGACAGGGGGAATGAAAAACTGTTTTTT
CASSGRDRGNEKLFF
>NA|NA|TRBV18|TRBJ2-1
TGTGCCAGCTCACCACCTCTGGACAACAATGAGCAGTTCTTC
CASSPPLDNNEQFF
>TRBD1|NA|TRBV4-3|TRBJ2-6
TGCGCCAGCAGCCAAGATTACGGGACAGGTGCTGGAGGGGCCAACGTCCTGACTTTC
CASSQDYGTGAGGANVLTF
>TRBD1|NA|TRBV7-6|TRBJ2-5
TGTGCCAGCAGCTTACACGACAGGGCCCAAGAGACCCAGTACTTC
CASSLHDRAQETQYF
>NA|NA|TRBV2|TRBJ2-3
TGTGCCAGCAGTGAAACTCGGGCTAGCTCGGCGCAGTATTTT
CASSETRASSAQYF
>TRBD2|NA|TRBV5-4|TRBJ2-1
TGTGCCAGCAGCCGTAGCGGGGCGTCCTACAATGAGCAGTTCTTC
CASSRSGASYNEQFF
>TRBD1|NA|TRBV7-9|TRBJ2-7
TGTGCCAGCAGGGCCGGGACAGGGTCGTTAGAGCAGTACTTC
CASRAGTGSLEQYF
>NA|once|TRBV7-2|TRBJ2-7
TGTGCCAGCAGCTCTACCACGATCACCTACGAGCAGTACTTC
CASSSTTITYEQYF
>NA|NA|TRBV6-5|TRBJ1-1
TGTGCCAGCATGTGGCGGACGGACTCCAACACTGAAGTTTTCTTT
CASMWRTDSNTEVFF
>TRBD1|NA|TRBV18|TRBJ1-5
TGTGCCAGCTCAGCCGGGACAGGCCCAAATCAGCCCCAGCATTTT
CASSAGTGPNQPQHF
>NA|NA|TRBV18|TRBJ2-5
TGTGCCAGCTCACCACGGCAGTACCAAGAGACCCAGTACTTC
CASSPRQYQETQYF
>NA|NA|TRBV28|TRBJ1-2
TGTGCCAGCACCAGCCCCGGGACTAACTATGGCTACACCTTC
CASTSPGTNYGYTF
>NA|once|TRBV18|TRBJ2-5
TGTGCCAGCTCACCAAAGGGGTCAACAGGACAAGAGACCCAGTACTTC
CASSPKGSTGQETQYF
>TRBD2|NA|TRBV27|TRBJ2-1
TGTGCCAGCAGCCAGGGCGGGGGGCTTTATGAGCAGTTCTTC
CASSQGGGLYEQFF
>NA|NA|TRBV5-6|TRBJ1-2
TGTGCCAGCAGCCGAACTTCTGGCTACACCTTC
CASSRTSGYTF
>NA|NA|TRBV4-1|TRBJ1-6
TGCGCCAGCAGCCAAGATGAGAGCTCCTATAATTCACCCCTCCACTTT
CASSQDESSYNSPLHF
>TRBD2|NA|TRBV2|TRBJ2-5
TGTGCCAGCGCCTTTGGGCGGGGGTTCGGAGAGACCCAGTACTTC
CASAFGRGFGETQYF
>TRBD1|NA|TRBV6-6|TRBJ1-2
TGTGCCAGCAGTTACTCGTGGACAGGGTATGGCTACACCTTC
CASSYSWTGYGYTF
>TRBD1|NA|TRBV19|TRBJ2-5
TGTGCCAGTAGTAGCGACAGGGGTAGACAGACCCAGTACTTC
CASSSDRGRQTQYF
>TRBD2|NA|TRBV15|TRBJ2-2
TGTGCCACCAGCAGAGTCTCCGGGACTATAACCGGGGAGCTGTTTTTT
CATSRVSGTITGELFF
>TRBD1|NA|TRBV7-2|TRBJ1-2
TGTGCCAGCAGCCGCGACAGGGGCGAGGCCTATGGCTACACCTTC
CASSRDRGEAYGYTF
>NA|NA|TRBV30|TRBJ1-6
TGTGCCTGGAGTGAGTCAGAGGATTCACCCCTCCACTTT
CAWSESEDSPLHF
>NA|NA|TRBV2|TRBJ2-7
TGTGCCAGCCGGGCGGGAACCTACGAGCAGTACTTC
CASRAGTYEQYF
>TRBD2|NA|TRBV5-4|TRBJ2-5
TGTGCCAGCAGCTTCCCAAGCGGGGAGCCCCGGGAGACCCAGTACTTC
CASSFPSGEPRETQYF